The clone carrying this T cell receptor beta chain was seen once. The target antigen is unknown. Libraries were prepared by immunoSEQ multiplex PCR; TCRdb keeps only in-frame clonotypes and omits some of them. In the table there are about 50,000 clones, about 85% of which are singletons. This sample is drawn from a study of glioma-infiltrating T cells after dendritic cell vaccination. Study-wide background: Three intradermal dendritic cell vaccine injections were given every two weeks. Study conclusions and caveats: Survival was not directly related to TCR clonality in these patients.

This CDR3 region has 16 residues. V shed 0 bases, J shed 6 bases, and the junction held 8 bases outside the gene matches. Germline values: CDR1 MNHEY, CDR2 SMNVEV (reference sequence). The sequence came from a human donor with glioblastoma. The chain employs TRBV27 and TRBJ2-4; 7 nucleotides match TRBD1. Sample: blood, taken before dendritic cell vaccination. The CDR3 region is CASSLSHRGVGNIQYF. CDR3 bases: TGTGCCAGCAGTTTATCCCACAGGGGTGTGGGAAACATTCAGTACTTC.